This passage covers 31 T cell receptor beta chains from one sample sequenced in a study of blood T cell repertoires in COVID-19. The protocol was immunoSEQ multiplex PCR, while the TCRdb copy is restricted to in-frame clones and leaves out a portion. This table has about 260,000 clones, about 90% appearing once. Specimen: peripheral blood. The receptors come from a woman between 50 and 59 years old with acute or convalescent COVID-19.

This sequence joins TRBV6-5 and TRBJ1-6; D unresolved. Germline V gene lookup returns CDR1 MNHEY and CDR2 SVGAGI. The CDR3 contains 15 residues. Trimming stripped 2 bases from V and 6 bases from J, with 11 bases between. In nucleotides, the CDR3 is TGTGCCAGCAGTTACGAGCGTCGACTTAATTCACCCCTCCACTTT. As protein: CASSYERRLNSPLHF.

The CDR3 loop is CASSEMSGANTGELFF. The CDR3 DNA reads TGTGCCAGCAGTGAAATGAGCGGCGCGAACACCGGGGAGCTGTTTTTT. The chain has TRBV6-1 and TRBJ2-2, with D possibly matching TRBD2 (5 bases). This CDR3 contains 16 residues. Trimming took off 2 bases at V and 0 bases at J, with 10 bases between the two ends. CDR1 MNHNS and CDR2 SASEGT come from the germline V gene.

V and J are TRBV3-1 (or the pseudogene TRBV3-2) and TRBJ1-1; 8 bases align to TRBD1. The CDR3 is 15 amino acids. Germline assignment: CDR1 LGHDT and CDR2 YNNKEL (reference sequence). With V trimmed by 2 bases and J by 2 bases, 4 bases remained unmatched. The CDR3 reads CASSQPRGPNTEAFF. The DNA of the CDR3 is TGTGCCAGCAGCCAACCCAGGGGGCCTAACACTGAAGCTTTCTTT.

This clone has more than one count but fewer than ten. The chain recombines TRBV5-1 with TRBJ2-7, with D possibly matching TRBD2 (5 bases). This CDR3 is 15 amino acids long. V lost 4 bases and J lost 2, with 16 bases in between. CDR1 is SGHRS and CDR2 is YFSETQ in the germline V gene. CDR3 DNA: TGCGCCAGCAGCGACCGCGGGTACGGCACCTACGAGCAGTACTTC. Translation: CASSDRGYGTYEQYF.

This chain joins TRBV19 and TRBJ1-3; 10 nucleotides agree with TRBD1. The CDR3 extends over 17 amino acids. Trimming cost V 7 bases and J 0 bases; bases outside gene matches: 9. Germline CDR1 is LNHDA and CDR2 is SQIVND (reference sequence). The CDR3 reads CASTTTGGPLSGNTIYF. CDR3 in DNA: TGTGCCAGTACCACGACAGGGGGCCCTCTCTCTGGAAACACCATATATTTT.

The chain combines TRBV5-1 with TRBJ1-4, with a tentative D call TRBD1 (5 bases). The CDR3 totals 14 residues. The V gene lost 2 bases and the J gene lost 5 bases, with 10 bases spanning the gap. CDR1 and CDR2 (germline): SGHRS, YFSETQ. CDR3 bases: TGCGCCAGCAGCTTACGGGACTTAAATGAAAAACTGTTTTTT. Translated, it gives CASSLRDLNEKLFF.

The rearrangement links TRBV28 to TRBJ2-3; TRBD2 agrees at 11 bases. CDR1 and CDR2 from the germline V gene are MDHEN and SYDVKM. This CDR3 region has 20 residues. Trimming took 8 bases from V and 2 from J; bases not matched to a gene: 21. In DNA form, the CDR3 reads TGTGCCAGCTCCTTCCCCCTCAGGGTCCTAGCGGGAGGCGTCACAGATACGCAGTATTTT. It is translated as CASSFPLRVLAGGVTDTQYF.

V gene TRBV29-1 combines with J gene TRBJ2-3, with a weak D call TRBD1 (6 bases). The CDR3 extends over 14 amino acids. Germline CDR1 is SQVTM and CDR2 is ANQGSEA. With 4 bases removed from V and 2 bases from J, the gap between germline ends came to 13 bases. Here the CDR3 DNA reads TGCAGCGTTGTCCAGGACAGACCCACAGATACGCAGTATTTT. Protein sequence: CSVVQDRPTDTQYF.

The V gene is TRBV27, the J gene TRBJ2-4; 7 bases are shared with TRBD2. Germline assignment: CDR1 MNHEY and CDR2 SMNVEV (reference sequence). The CDR3 has 17 residues. Trimming at V came to 5 bases and at J to 4 bases, leaving 14 bases not matched to a gene. CDR3 DNA: TGTGCCAGCAGTCCCTCCTCCCCCGGACTAGAAAAAAACATTCAGTACTTC. Translation gives CASSPSSPGLEKNIQYF.

The chain joins TRBV5-1 to TRBJ2-5; 8 bases line up with TRBD1. Trimming took 4 bases from V and 2 from J; bases not matched to a gene: 7. The germline gives CDR1 SGHRS, CDR2 YFSETQ. The CDR3 has 15 amino acids. CDR3 amino acids: CASSNRQGLQETQYF. In nucleotides, the CDR3 is TGCGCCAGCAGCAATAGACAGGGGCTTCAAGAGACCCAGTACTTC.

V usage is TRBV27 and J usage is TRBJ1-3; maybe TRBD1 (6 bases). The length of the CDR3 is 16 residues. V dropped 0 bases and J dropped 4 bases, with 13 bases sitting between them. Germline loops: CDR1 MNHEY, CDR2 SMNVEV (reference sequence). CDR3: CASSLSSGAGGNTIYF. In DNA, the CDR3 is TGTGCCAGCAGTTTATCGTCAGGGGCGGGCGGAAACACCATATATTTT.

V gene TRBV27 combines with J gene TRBJ2-3; D ambiguous. V was shortened by 8 bases and J by 10 bases, with 19 bases between the two germline ends. CDR3 length: 13 amino acids. Germline V gene lookup returns CDR1 MNHEY and CDR2 SMNVEV (reference sequence). The CDR3 sequence: CASQSLTSVAQYF. DNA for the CDR3: TGTGCCAGCCAAAGTCTCACTTCTGTGGCGCAGTATTTT.

This clone was recorded only once. Germline and junction disagree at one end, which may indicate a read error. V and J are TRBV7-8 and TRBJ2-1, with 10 bases fitting TRBD2. This CDR3 comprises 15 residues. Germline loops: CDR1 SGHVS, CDR2 FQNEAQ. The CDR3 sequence: CASSLTSGTYSEQFF. The CDR3 bases are TGTGCCAGCAGCTTAACTAGCGGGACGTACAGTGAGCAGTTCTTC.

This sequence joins TRBV5-1 and TRBJ2-5; D not resolved. Trimming shortened V by 5 bases and J by 1 base, and 21 bases separated the two germline ends. This CDR3 has 17 residues. Germline assignment: CDR1 SGHRS and CDR2 YFSETQ. CDR3 loop: CASRLTLDIKIQETQYF. Written as DNA, the CDR3 is TGCGCCAGCAGACTGACTCTTGATATTAAAATCCAAGAGACCCAGTACTTC.

With respect to this clone: Other DNA sequences of this sample code for an identical CDR3. The chain employs TRBV27 and TRBJ2-6; D not resolved. V was trimmed by 3 bases and J by 1 base, leaving 4 bases between them. Germline V gene lookup returns CDR1 MNHEY and CDR2 SMNVEV (reference sequence). CDR3 size: 14 residues. The CDR3 bases are TGTGCCAGCAGTTTCCTTTCTGGGGCCAACGTCCTGACTTTC. Translation gives CASSFLSGANVLTF.

The V gene is TRBV6-5, the J gene TRBJ2-3; TRBD2 matches at 9 bases. The germline gives CDR1 MNHEY, CDR2 SVGAGI. Unmatched junction bases numbered 9, after V lost 6 bases and J lost 5 bases. CDR3 length: 15 residues. The CDR3 nucleotides read TGTGCCAGCAGAGTTAGCGGGAGAAGAGGAGATACGCAGTATTTT. Its translation is CASRVSGRRGDTQYF.

As DNA, the CDR3 is TGCAGTGCTTCAGGGGTCTGGGAGCAGTACTTC. This encodes CSASGVWEQYF. The gene calls are TRBV20-1 and TRBJ2-7; D might be TRBD1 (6 bases). This CDR3 contains 11 residues. V was cut by 5 bases and J by 7 bases, with 12 bases left in between. Germline values: CDR1 DFQATT, CDR2 SNEGSKA (reference sequence).

V gene TRBV12-3 or TRBV12-4 combines with J gene TRBJ1-2; TRBD1 is a possible D gene (6 bases). Trimming shortened V by 3 bases and J by 7 bases, and 9 bases separated the two germline ends. This CDR3 is 12 amino acids long. In nucleotides, the CDR3 is TGTGCCAGCAGTTTCCCGACAGGTGGCTACACCTTC. This gives the protein CASSFPTGGYTF.

This sequence joins TRBV29-1 and TRBJ2-3; D is perhaps TRBD2 (5 bases). Germline-derived CDR1 and CDR2 are SQVTM and ANQGSEA. Trimming left V 7 bases short and J 6 bases short, with 20 bases between. The CDR3 spans 14 residues. The CDR3: CSGTPGLAGDTQYF. The CDR3, as DNA: TGCAGCGGGACCCCTGGCCTAGCCGGTGATACGCAGTATTTT.

This sequence joins TRBV16 and TRBJ2-2; 10 bases fit TRBD2. Germline values: CDR1 KGHSY, CDR2 FQNENV. The CDR3 runs 17 residues. The V segment lost 4 bases and the J segment 5 bases; nucleotides outside the gene matches: 10. Here the CDR3 DNA reads TGTGCCAGCAGCCCCCTCCGGACTAGCGGTCGGACCGGGGAGCTGTTTTTT. It translates to CASSPLRTSGRTGELFF.

CDR3 residues: CASTLGGRREKLFF. DNA of the CDR3: TGTGCCAGCACCTTGGGGGGGCGGCGCGAAAAACTGTTTTTT. The genes are TRBV28 and TRBJ1-4; perhaps TRBD1 as D (6 bases). V was trimmed by 7 bases and J by 8 bases, leaving 17 bases between them. The V gene's germline CDR1 is MDHEN and CDR2 SYDVKM. This CDR3 comprises 14 residues.

J is TRBJ1-2 and V is TRBV6-6; TRBD1 matches at 10 bases. CDR3 length equals 14 residues. In germline, CDR1 is MNHNY, CDR2 SVGAGI (reference sequence). Germline trimming cut 6 bases from V and 10 bases from J; bases unmatched to any gene: 11. CDR3 sequence: CASRGGQGGFDYTF. CDR3 coding DNA: TGTGCCAGCAGGGGCGGACAGGGGGGGTTTGACTACACCTTC.

This chain links TRBV4-3 with TRBJ1-4, with TRBD1 as a possible D gene (6 bases). Germline V gene lookup returns CDR1 LGHNA and CDR2 YSLEER. CDR3 length equals 14 residues. V was cut by 3 bases and J by 6 bases, with 11 bases left in between. CDR3 loop: CASSQTGGHEKLFF. The CDR3 DNA is TGCGCCAGCAGCCAGACCGGGGGGCATGAAAAACTGTTTTTT.

This clone showed up just once. This chain links TRBV6-5 with TRBJ1-1, with D uncertain. Germline V gene lookup returns CDR1 MNHEY and CDR2 SVGAGI. This CDR3 is 15 amino acids long. Deletions cut 0 bases from V and 0 bases from J, with 8 bases between. The CDR3: CASSYSISLNTEAFF. CDR3 in DNA: TGTGCCAGCAGTTACTCGATTAGTTTGAACACTGAAGCTTTCTTT.

The V call is TRBV3-1 (or the pseudogene TRBV3-2), the J call TRBJ1-6; D is unresolved. CDR3 length: 13 amino acids. With 3 bases removed from V and 10 bases from J, the gap between germline ends came to 10 bases. Germline assignment: CDR1 LGHDT and CDR2 YNNKEL (reference sequence). The CDR3 loop reads CASSQARPSPLHF. CDR3 nucleotide sequence: TGTGCCAGCAGCCAGGCCAGGCCCTCACCCCTCCACTTT.

V gene TRBV19 combines with J gene TRBJ2-6; TRBD2 might be the D (5 bases). The CDR3 has 14 residues. The germline V gene has CDR1 LNHDA and CDR2 SQIVND (reference sequence). V gave up 8 bases and J gave up 2 bases, with 10 bases separating them. The DNA for the CDR3 is TGTGCCAGTGAGGTCGGGGCTGGGGCCAACGTCCTGACTTTC. Its translation: CASEVGAGANVLTF.

J is TRBJ2-5 and V is TRBV27; 9 bases fit TRBD2. Germline V gene data show CDR1 as MNHEY and CDR2 as SMNVEV (reference sequence). Germline trimming cut 4 bases from V and 3 bases from J; bases unmatched to any gene: 3. This CDR3 spans 14 amino acids. In DNA, the CDR3 is TGTGCCAGCAGTTGGACTAGCGCAAAAGAGACCCAGTACTTC. Its translation: CASSWTSAKETQYF.

The chain is built from TRBV20-1 and TRBJ2-1, with unresolved D. Germline V gene lookup returns CDR1 DFQATT and CDR2 SNEGSKA (reference sequence). V was trimmed by 3 bases and J by 9 bases, leaving 12 bases between them. CDR3 length: 12 residues. CDR3 DNA: TGCAGTGCTAGTGAGTTTTTCGGTGAGCAGTTCTTC. Amino acid sequence: CSASEFFGEQFF.

This chain joins TRBV28 and TRBJ1-5, with 8 bases identical to TRBD1. CDR1 is MDHEN and CDR2 is SYDVKM in the germline V gene. V dropped 4 bases and J dropped 5; count of bases not matched to a gene: 4. The CDR3 is 14 amino acids. The CDR3 here is CASSSQGAYQPQHF. CDR3 bases: TGTGCCAGCAGTTCCCAGGGGGCGTATCAGCCCCAGCATTTT.

V usage is TRBV27 and J usage is TRBJ1-5, with a weak D call TRBD1 (6 bases). V was shortened by 2 bases and J by 6 bases, with 11 bases between the two germline ends. The CDR3 runs 14 residues. In germline, CDR1 is MNHEY, CDR2 SMNVEV (reference sequence). CDR3 region: CASSLQGWGQPQHF. The CDR3 bases are TGTGCCAGCAGTTTACAGGGGTGGGGTCAGCCCCAGCATTTT.

The CDR3 sequence is CASSHGTERTDTQYF. The CDR3 DNA reads as TGTGCCAGCAGCCACGGGACAGAACGCACAGATACGCAGTATTTT. This rearrangement joins TRBV9 to TRBJ2-3; 7 bases align to TRBD1. Germline V gene data show CDR1 as SGDLS and CDR2 as YYNGEE. V lost 4 bases to trimming and J lost 1 base; unmatched junction nucleotides: 6. The CDR3 has 15 amino acids.